This T cell receptor (beta chain) was recorded in a study of blood T cells in healthy people across ages. General study points: When one million T cells were used, diversity estimates were thought to be underestimates. Because sorting was not performed, PBMCs prevented conclusive naive versus antigen-experienced comparison. TCR beta diversity correlated strongly with naive T cell percentage.

With regard to this clonotype: What it recognizes is unknown.

Per-sample yields of isolated PBMCs were at least 6 million. A second about 6 to 11 cycle PCR used barcoded and J-beta primers. TCRdb redid the calling of the 5' RACE reads with MiXCR, one entry per CDR3 protein. This repertoire shows hundreds of thousands of distinct CDR3 sequences, about 54% found once; its top ten account for 35% to 40%. V lost 5 bases, J lost 1 base, and 12 bases lay in between. Looked up from germline, CDR1 is SGHRS and CDR2 is YFSETQ. CDR3 length equals 14 residues. This clonotype was obtained from a man aged 55 to 70 in good health. Sequencing was carried out using blood. The chain couples TRBV5-1 to TRBJ1-1, with D possibly matching TRBD1 (6 bases). CDR3 sequence reads: CASRQGGTNTEAFF. The DNA for the CDR3 is TGCGCCAGCAGACAAGGGGGGACGAACACTGAAGCTTTCTTT.